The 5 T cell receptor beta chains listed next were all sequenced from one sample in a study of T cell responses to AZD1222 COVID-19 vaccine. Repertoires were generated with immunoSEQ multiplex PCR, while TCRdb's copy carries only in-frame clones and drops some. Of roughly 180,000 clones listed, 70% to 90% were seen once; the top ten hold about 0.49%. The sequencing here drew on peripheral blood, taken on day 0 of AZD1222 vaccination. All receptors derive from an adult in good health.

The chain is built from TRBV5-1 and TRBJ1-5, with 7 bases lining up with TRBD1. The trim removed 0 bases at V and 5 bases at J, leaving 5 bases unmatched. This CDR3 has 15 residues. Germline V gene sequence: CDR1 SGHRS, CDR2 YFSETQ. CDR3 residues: CASSLDRGRDQPQHF. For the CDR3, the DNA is TGCGCCAGCAGCTTGGACAGGGGACGAGATCAGCCCCAGCATTTT.

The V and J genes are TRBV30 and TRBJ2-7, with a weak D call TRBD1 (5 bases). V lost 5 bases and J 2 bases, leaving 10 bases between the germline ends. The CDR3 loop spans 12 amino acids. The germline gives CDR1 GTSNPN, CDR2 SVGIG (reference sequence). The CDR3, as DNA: TGTGCCTGGGGGGCAGGGACCTACGAGCAGTACTTC. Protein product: CAWGAGTYEQYF.

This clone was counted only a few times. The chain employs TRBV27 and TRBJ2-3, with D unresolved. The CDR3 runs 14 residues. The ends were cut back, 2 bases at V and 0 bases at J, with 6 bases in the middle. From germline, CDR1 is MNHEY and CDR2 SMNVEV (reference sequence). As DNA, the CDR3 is TGTGCCAGCAGTTTAAGTCTTAGCACAGATACGCAGTATTTT. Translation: CASSLSLSTDTQYF.

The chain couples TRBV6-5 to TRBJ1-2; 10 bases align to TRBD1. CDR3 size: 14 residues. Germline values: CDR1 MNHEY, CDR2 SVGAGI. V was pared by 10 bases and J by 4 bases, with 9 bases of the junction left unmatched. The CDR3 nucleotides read TGTGCCACCTTGTGGGGGACAGGGGCCTATGGCTACACCTTC. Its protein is CATLWGTGAYGYTF.

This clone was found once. The CDR3 region is CAISGDLRGTGELFF. The CDR3 DNA reads TGTGCCATCAGTGGGGACCTCCGAGGGACCGGGGAGCTGTTTTTT. This chain uses TRBV10-3 with TRBJ2-2; either TRBD1 or TRBD2 may supply D (5 bases each). CDR3 length: 15 amino acids. Germline CDR1 ENHRY, CDR2 SYGVKD. The germline V and J ends were trimmed by 4 bases and 5 bases, with 14 bases remaining between them.